Listed below are T cell receptor beta chains from one sample, sequenced in a study of control samples from healthy donors and cancer patients. Sequenced by immunoSEQ multiplex PCR; TCRdb stores in-frame clones only, minus some. The profile shows some 120,000 clones, roughly 90% of them singletons. Sequenced material: blood. Receptors originate from a man over 45 in good health. The CDR3 runs from the conserved cysteine through the conserved F or W. D genes are given only for firm matches.

V gene	J gene	D gene	CDR3 protein
TRBV18	TRBJ1-4	.	CASSPSESRVEKLFF
TRBV28	TRBJ1-6	.	CASVQTEIYNSPLHF
TRBV7-2	TRBJ1-4	.	CASSFGFGGPMFF
TRBV28	TRBJ1-1	.	CASSLGGGGTEAFF
TRBV19	TRBJ2-2	.	CASSIDRSDTGELFF
TRBV5-1	TRBJ2-3	TRBD2	CASSLSPSGGTDTQYF
TRBV30	TRBJ2-3	.	CAWSSQGRRTDTQYF
TRBV28	TRBJ2-5	TRBD2	CASSDSGGPWETQYF
TRBV6-2/TRBV6-3	TRBJ2-7	.	CASSQGGEYEQYF
TRBV6-5	TRBJ1-1	.	CASSRSQSTEAFF
TRBV30	TRBJ2-3	TRBD1	CAWSAGGASTDTQYF
TRBV15	TRBJ1-2	.	CATGTRAGGYTF
TRBV12-3/TRBV12-4	TRBJ1-3	.	CASSPHGANTIYF
TRBV19	TRBJ1-3	TRBD1	CASSITGGSGNTIYF
TRBV5-1	TRBJ2-2	TRBD1	CASSEPGQGAIGELFF
TRBV5-1	TRBJ2-7	.	CASSPSGTYYEQYF
TRBV5-5	TRBJ2-3	.	CASSGGASHFTDTQYF
TRBV5-8	TRBJ2-1	.	CASRVRGLLGNEQFF
TRBV7-3	TRBJ2-2	TRBD2	CASSRGGEDTGELFF
TRBV6-5	TRBJ1-2	.	CASREGTANYGYTF
TRBV7-9	TRBJ1-1	TRBD1	CASSSGQGDTEAFF
TRBV19	TRBJ1-2	.	CASSAGEVSGYTF
TRBV28	TRBJ1-1	.	CASSLGGVLGAFF
TRBV2	TRBJ2-4	.	CASLSKNIQYF
TRBV5-1	TRBJ1-2	TRBD1	CASSTDGTGYGYTF
TRBV5-1	TRBJ2-5	.	CASSPSQGGETQYF
TRBV27	TRBJ2-2	.	CASRNTGFRRNTGELFF
TRBV24-1	TRBJ1-2	TRBD1	CATSDPGQGYGYTF
TRBV5-5	TRBJ1-3	.	CASSPSNVVSGNTIYF
TRBV6-4	TRBJ2-3	TRBD2	CASSERGGTDTQYF
TRBV10-3	TRBJ2-7	.	CAISESFTTGKNEQYF
TRBV28	TRBJ2-7	.	CASSLYLYEQYF
TRBV28	TRBJ2-7	.	CASRPGQSAYEQYF
TRBV6-5	TRBJ1-1	.	CASSLGSGAWNTEAFF
TRBV6-1	TRBJ2-1	TRBD1	CASSEWDRNNEQFF
TRBV30	TRBJ1-1	.	CAWSDHYTEAFF
TRBV13	TRBJ2-2	.	CASSRLGQYTGELFF
TRBV29-1	TRBJ1-2	.	CSVAGTAYGYTF
TRBV19	TRBJ1-4	.	CASSTSGRAADEKLFF
TRBV6-1	TRBJ1-3	.	CASSDVGSYGSGNTIYF
TRBV28	TRBJ2-1	.	CASISLTGRMNEQFF
TRBV5-1	TRBJ1-2	TRBD1	CASSLEGQLNYGYTF
TRBV29-1	TRBJ2-7	TRBD1	CSVRQGQGEQYF
TRBV7-9	TRBJ2-3	.	CASSFTSSADTQYF
TRBV10-3	TRBJ2-5	.	CAISESNRQETQYF
TRBV5-1	TRBJ2-1	TRBD1	CASSSQGYSVANEQFF
TRBV2	TRBJ1-4	.	CASGSTNEKLFF
TRBV3-1/TRBV3-2	TRBJ2-5	.	CASSQRGSRGQYF